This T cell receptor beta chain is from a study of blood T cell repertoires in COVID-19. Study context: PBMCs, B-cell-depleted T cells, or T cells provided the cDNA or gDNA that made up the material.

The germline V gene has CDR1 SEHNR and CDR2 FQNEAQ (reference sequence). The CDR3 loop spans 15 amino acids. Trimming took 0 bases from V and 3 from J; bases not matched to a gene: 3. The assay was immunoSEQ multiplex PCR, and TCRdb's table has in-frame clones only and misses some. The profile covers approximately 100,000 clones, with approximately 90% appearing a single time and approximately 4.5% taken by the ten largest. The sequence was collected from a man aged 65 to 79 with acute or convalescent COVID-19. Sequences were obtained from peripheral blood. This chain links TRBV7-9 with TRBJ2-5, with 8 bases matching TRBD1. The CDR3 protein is CASSLAWTGKETQYF. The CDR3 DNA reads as TGTGCCAGCAGCTTAGCCTGGACAGGGAAAGAGACCCAGTACTTC.